A selection of T cell receptor beta chains follows, all from one sample in a study of T cells after yellow fever vaccination. TCRdb ran MiXCR on the 5' RACE reads and lists one entry per CDR3 protein. The data contain around 150,000 distinct CDR3 sequences, 6% to 7.5% of them seen just once; the ten biggest clones take up 2.5%. The input for sequencing was CD4+ T cells sorted from PBMCs, taken 5 days after the first yellow fever vaccination. The receptors were gathered from a man aged 18-30 years who received the YFV17D yellow fever vaccine. Both conserved end residues are trimmed from each CDR3. Clone size is shown for a subset of rows, as once, few, many or a class of expanded clone.

j_call v_call clone_size cdr3_aa
TRBJ1-4 TRBV7-6 many ASSRWTTPNEKLF
TRBJ2-1 TRBV12-3/TRBV12-4 many ASSRTTNNEQF
TRBJ1-4 TRBV7-2 many ASSLYGTSNEKLF
TRBJ1-2 TRBV20-1 . SASGLGSYGYT
TRBJ2-6 TRBV10-3 . AISAANVLT
TRBJ1-1 TRBV6-6 many ASGEGGTEAF
TRBJ2-1 TRBV5-4 few ASSLILALDEQF
TRBJ2-3 TRBV10-3 many AISESTGLADTQY
TRBJ1-4 TRBV6-1 . ASSLTVGNDEKLF
TRBJ1-1 TRBV6-2/TRBV6-3 many ASTSLGAYTKGEAF
TRBJ2-3 TRBV4-2 many ASSGSAGGPDTQY
TRBJ2-3 TRBV12-3/TRBV12-4 many ASRSDGDTQY
TRBJ2-5 TRBV5-1 many ASSLDLETQY
TRBJ2-7 TRBV7-2 many ASSQVRYEQY
TRBJ1-1 TRBV12-3/TRBV12-4 . ASHREWNTEAF
TRBJ2-1 TRBV18 many ASSPPDGDEQF
TRBJ2-4 TRBV5-1 many ASSLGNDQNIQY
TRBJ1-2 TRBV7-6 many ASSPRGSGYT
TRBJ1-1 TRBV20-1 many SAHRAWGTEAF
TRBJ2-1 TRBV7-2 . ASRPPSGGGNEQF
TRBJ1-1 TRBV7-3 few ASGDTANTEAF
TRBJ2-5 TRBV5-1 many ASSLARTEDQETQY
TRBJ1-5 TRBV19 . ASSIWDSNQPQH
TRBJ2-3 TRBV5-1 . ASSSTSGVDTQY
TRBJ1-5 TRBV20-1 many SARFSNQPQH
TRBJ1-6 TRBV15 many ATSRQGYNSPLH
TRBJ2-5 TRBV3-1 many ASSQLRGLQETQY
TRBJ1-2 TRBV9 . ASSVESQTNYGYT
TRBJ2-1 TRBV11-2 . ASSFSTYYNEQF
TRBJ1-1 TRBV3-1 many ASSQVPSSDWNTEAF
TRBJ2-7 TRBV9 many ASSPDGPKGYEQY
TRBJ1-2 TRBV5-6 few ASSAGPSKSYT
TRBJ2-1 TRBV2 many ASSAEYNEQF
TRBJ2-6 TRBV6-2/TRBV6-3 few ASSRYPGIASGANVLT
TRBJ1-1 TRBV20-1 . SARDRGRTEAF
TRBJ2-2 TRBV5-6 many ASSARDWAGELF
TRBJ1-1 TRBV20-1 . SAPTSTGNTEAF
TRBJ1-3 TRBV4-1 few ASSPIAGNGGNTIY
TRBJ1-1 TRBV12-3/TRBV12-4 many ASSLGGRREAF